The clone carrying this T cell receptor beta chain came up many times. Making the bulk TCR libraries relied on previously described methods and listed TCR primers. TCRdb re-derived calls from the PCR reads in MiXCR, one entry per CDR3 protein. The top ten clones hold roughly 1.5% of a sample with some 65,000 distinct CDR3 sequences, approximately 18% of them seen once. It was from about 19,000 to 1,100,000 sorted cells, with 10%, 30% or 50% RNA, that naive CD8 libraries came. Isolation of naive CD8 T cells was achieved by sorting on a CD8+CD4-CCR7+CD45RA+ phenotype. The data derive from a study of molecular identifiers for immune sequencing clone quantification. Germline V gene sequence: CDR1 LGHNA, CDR2 YSLEER. Unmatched junction bases numbered 7, after V lost 4 bases and J lost 6 bases. The CDR3 is 15 residues long.

What was sequenced was naive CD8+ T cells from blood, with Jurkat cell RNA spiked in. Subset noted: FACS-sorted CD8+CD4-CCR7+CD45RA+ naive T cells. The receptor comes from a human donor in good health. Some libraries in this study had Jurkat cell RNA spiked in. This chain uses TRBV4-3 with TRBJ2-1; 9 nucleotides align to TRBD2. Here the CDR3 reads CASSPGLAPSNEQFF. CDR3 nucleotide sequence: TGCGCCAGCAGCCCGGGACTAGCACCCTCCAATGAGCAGTTCTTC.